This T cell receptor beta chain derives from a study of blood T cells in healthy people across ages (dated by TCRdb to 2013 to 2016). Background on the whole study: Template switching captured roughly one uniquely barcoded TCR beta cDNA molecule per two T cells in model experiments. Age-related changes in TCR beta repertoire diversity were measured in the study by deep sequencing normalized with unique cDNA molecular identifiers. Four age groups were formed from the donors: young (average roughly 15 years), middle-aged (more than 35), aged (approximately 60) and long-lived (82). To avoid experimental bias, donors of different ages were randomly spread across the sequencing lanes. Two additional independent replicas of 1 million unique cDNA reads from the same blood draw were analyzed for two donors (one aged 18 to 30 and one aged 80 or older).

The library was prepared using 5' RACE. Sequencing was performed on an Illumina HiSeq 2500. The second PCR ran for roughly 7 to 12 cycles and used a J-beta primer mix along with a sample-barcoded 5' primer. A template-switch 5' adaptor carrying 12 random nucleotides introduced a unique molecular identifier onto each TCR beta cDNA molecule. Each sample yielded at least 2.5 million CDR3-containing paired-end reads. All of the RNA was converted into first-strand cDNA using the Mint cDNA synthesis kit, with a TRBC-specific oligonucleotide serving as the primer. Following uracil-DNA glycosylase treatment, a first 18-cycle PCR with universal primers M1SS and BC2_uni_R was performed on all cDNA. From the authors' description of their analysis: Each sample was normalized by randomly selecting 1 million high-quality reads, each carrying a distinct molecular identifier. Instead of being binned into consensus sequences, reads that shared molecular identifiers were thrown out. MiTCR, with a Q25 quality threshold and the strictest error-elimination algorithm, was used for CDR3 identification, clonotype clustering and error correction. A nonparametric unseen species model with Euler transformation was used to estimate a lower bound on total TCR beta diversity. In TCRdb, the public reads were trimmed at Q25 with fastp and aligned with MiXCR, with productive beta chains retained. Each CDR3 protein gets just one entry, which takes the most common genes and DNA from the rows behind it. These V and J calls are TCRdb output, not the study's own analysis. The sample has about 1,500,000 distinct CDR3 sequences on record, about 30% of them singletons. The ten largest clonotypes hold roughly 8% of the sample.

The full study reports these points: As age increased, observed TCR beta diversity per million T cells dropped in a roughly linear way, and a significant reduction was already evident by age approximately 40. Since profiling was done on bulk unsorted PBMCs, naive and antigen-experienced compartments could not be conclusively compared. Compared with the aged group, the long-lived group had more naive CD4+ T cells, fewer expanded clones and increased TCR diversity, suggesting age selection. Total diversity estimates from one million sequenced T cells were considered lower bounds and underestimates. Because the CMV infection status of the donors was unknown, age-related changes in expanded clonotypes may potentially have been confounded. Observed TCR beta diversity correlated strongly with the percentage of naive T cells measured by flow cytometry.

This clonotype was counted at least ten times. The target of this receptor is not known. Nothing much larger sits one base from this clone, and base qualities are not available. The roughly 39 donors, aged 6 to 90 years, were systemically healthy Caucasian individuals from Russia. Around 9.8 milliliters of peripheral blood were collected from each donor into EDTA-treated Vacutainer tubes. Ficoll-Paque density-gradient centrifugation was used to isolate PBMCs, with at least 7 million per sample. Total RNA, at least 5 micrograms per sample, was extracted from PBMCs with Trizol reagent. For every donor, an aliquot of PBMCs went through flow cytometry to measure the percentages of naive CD45RAhigh/CD27high T cells. V is shortened by 1 base, J by 6 bases, and the region joining them spans 9 bases. The CDR3 covers 13 residues, taking in both the cysteine and the phenylalanine. Of the read, only the CDR3 DNA is kept; its 39 bases are in frame from base 1. The germline V gene specifies SGHRS as CDR1 and YFSETQ as CDR2.

Sequencing used blood. This clonotype was obtained from a woman in her thirties in good health. This sequence uses TRBV5-1 and TRBJ2-3; confidence is insufficient to name the D gene. The DNA reads as follows: TGCGCCAGCAGCTTGCCGGAAACGGATACGCAGTATTTT. Its protein product is CASSLPETDTQYF.